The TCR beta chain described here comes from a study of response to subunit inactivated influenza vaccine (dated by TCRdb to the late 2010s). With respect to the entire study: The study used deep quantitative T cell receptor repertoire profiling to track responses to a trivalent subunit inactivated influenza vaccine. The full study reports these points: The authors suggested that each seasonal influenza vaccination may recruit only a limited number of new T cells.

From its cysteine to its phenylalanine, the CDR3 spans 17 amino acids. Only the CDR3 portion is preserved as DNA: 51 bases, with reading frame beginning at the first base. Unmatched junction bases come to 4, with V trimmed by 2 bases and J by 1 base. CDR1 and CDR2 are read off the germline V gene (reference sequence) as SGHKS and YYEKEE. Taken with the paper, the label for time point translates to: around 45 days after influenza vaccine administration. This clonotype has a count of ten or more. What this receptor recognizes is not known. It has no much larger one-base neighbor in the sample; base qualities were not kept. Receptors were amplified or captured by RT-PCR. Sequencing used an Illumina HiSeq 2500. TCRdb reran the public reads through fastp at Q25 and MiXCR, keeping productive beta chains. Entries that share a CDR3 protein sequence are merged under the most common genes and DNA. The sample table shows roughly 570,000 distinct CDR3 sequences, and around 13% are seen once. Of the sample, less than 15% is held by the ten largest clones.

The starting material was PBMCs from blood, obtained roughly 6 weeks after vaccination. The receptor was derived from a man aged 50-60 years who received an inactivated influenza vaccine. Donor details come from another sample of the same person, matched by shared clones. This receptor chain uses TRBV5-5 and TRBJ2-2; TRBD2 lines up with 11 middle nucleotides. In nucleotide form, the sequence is TGTGCCAGCAGCTTTTATCTAGCGGGAGGGAACACCGGGGAGCTGTTTTTT. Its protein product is CASSFYLAGGNTGELFF.